One T cell receptor beta chain is described in this entry. The sample is drawn from a study of T cell responses to AZD1222 COVID-19 vaccine. Only in-frame clones appear in the TCRdb table, and some are missing; sequencing was by immunoSEQ multiplex PCR. The table has 150,000 to 200,000 clones, 93% seen once. This receptor was obtained from an adult in good health. The sequencing here drew on peripheral blood, taken on day 0 of AZD1222 vaccination.

The chain's CDR3 is CASSLGQPQHF. The CDR3 nucleotides read TGCGCCAGCAGCTTGGGGCAGCCCCAGCATTTT. The V and J genes are TRBV5-1 and TRBJ1-5; unclear D gene. Looked up from germline, CDR1 is SGHRS and CDR2 is YFSETQ. V was pared by 0 bases and J by 7 bases, with 2 bases between. The CDR3 sequence is 11 residues long. Based on the CDR3 plus reference TRBV5-1 and TRBJ1-5, the full variable domain is KAGVTQTPRYLIKTRGQQVTLSCSPISGHRSVSWYQQTPGQGLQFLFEYFSETQRNKGNFPGRFSGRQFSNSRSEMNVSTLELGDSALYLCASSLGQPQHFGDGTRLSIL.